What follows describes a single T cell receptor (beta chain). The antigen remains undetermined. The data originate from a study of shared clonotypes between healthy human individuals. Findings of the study overall: When naive CD4 clonotypes were compared across four donors, approximately 5% were shared.

Sequencing was performed with immunoSEQ multiplex PCR; in TCRdb, only in-frame clones are kept and a portion is missing. Of approximately 1,000,000 clones listed, more than 75% are singletons. The receptor's source is a young man in good health. Some clones in this sample may be carry-over from other donors' samples. The sequencing sample was made of memory CD4+ T cells from PBMCs. As for subset: CD45RA-negative fraction.

In DNA form, the CDR3 reads TGTGCCAGCAGAGACGATTTAACAGATACGCAGTATTTT. Translating gives CASRDDLTDTQYF. The chain recombines TRBV2 with TRBJ2-3, with D unclear. Trimming took 6 bases from V and 3 from J, leaving 10 bases between them. This CDR3 contains 13 residues. In germline, CDR1 is SNHLY, CDR2 FYNNEI.